This T cell receptor (beta chain) stems from a study of T cell responses to AZD1222 COVID-19 vaccine. The data were produced by immunoSEQ multiplex PCR, yet TCRdb's version contains in-frame clones alone and is incomplete. Among more than 85,000 clones, roughly 90% were seen once, and the ten largest hold about 2.3%. Trimming took 2 bases from V and 4 from J, leaving 11 bases between them. The CDR3 length is 15 residues. Germline CDR1 is MNHEY and CDR2 is SVGEGT. This material consisted of peripheral blood, taken on day 0 of AZD1222 vaccination. This rearrangement joins TRBV6-2 or TRBV6-3 to TRBJ2-2; a possible D gene is TRBD2 (7 bases). This receptor was obtained from an adult in good health. CDR3 in amino acids: CASSYMGGRTGELFF. CDR3 bases: TGTGCCAGCAGTTACATGGGGGGGCGCACCGGGGAGCTGTTTTTT.